Below are 10 T cell receptor beta chains sequenced from a single sample in a study of blood T cells in healthy people across ages. Primers used in a second PCR of about 7 to 12 cycles were a sample-barcoded 5' primer and a J-beta primer mix. MiXCR, applied by TCRdb to the 5' RACE reads, yields one record per CDR3 protein. Of roughly 1 million distinct CDR3 sequences listed, 25% are singletons. This sample was shared with a second study, whose subject was T cells of mothers and their children.

The sequenced sample was blood. Receptors originate from a girl between 2 and 10 years old in good health.

The chain combines TRBV29-1 with TRBJ2-3, with D possibly being TRBD1 (6 bases). V gave up 7 bases and J gave up 6 bases, with 29 bases separating them. The CDR3 runs to 17 residues. The V gene's germline CDR1 is SQVTM and CDR2 ANQGSEA. CDR3 DNA sequence: TGCAGCGCCTTATTTGTGGGGGACAAGTGGTTTGTTGATACGCAGTATTTT. Residues: CSALFVGDKWFVDTQYF.

The chain links TRBV7-2 to TRBJ2-7; 8 positions agree with TRBD2. This CDR3 spans 13 amino acids. Trimming took 0 bases from V and 6 from J; bases not matched to a gene: 1. Germline loops: CDR1 SGHTA, CDR2 FQGNSA. CDR3 DNA sequence: TGTGCCAGCAGCTTAGCAGCGGGAGCCGAGCAGTACTTC. This encodes CASSLAAGAEQYF.

V usage is TRBV20-1 and J usage is TRBJ2-2; perhaps TRBD1 as D (6 bases). Trimming stripped 6 bases from V and 5 bases from J, with 10 bases between. The CDR3 is 12 residues long. Germline CDR1 DFQATT, CDR2 SNEGSKA (reference sequence). CDR3 region: CSATQGTGELFF. CDR3 nucleotide sequence: TGCAGTGCGACCCAGGGGACCGGGGAGCTGTTTTTT.

J is TRBJ2-3 and V is TRBV12-3 or TRBV12-4; 11 bases are shared with TRBD2. V dropped 6 bases and J dropped 6; count of bases not matched to a gene: 14. The CDR3 totals 17 residues. In DNA form, the CDR3 reads TGTGCCAGCAGACCCGGACTAGCGGGTCCTTCAGAGGATACGCAGTATTTT. Amino acids: CASRPGLAGPSEDTQYF.

This sequence joins TRBV20-1 and TRBJ2-7; 13 bases align to TRBD2. V lost 6 bases and J lost 3; bases outside the gene matches: 5. The V gene's germline CDR1 is DFQATT and CDR2 SNEGSKA (reference sequence). The CDR3 runs 14 residues. The DNA for the CDR3 is TGCAGTGCCGCTTGGACTAGCGGGAGCTACGAGCAGTACTTC. This translates into CSAAWTSGSYEQYF.

The chain employs TRBV6-4 and TRBJ2-1; the match to TRBD2 covers 10 bases. The CDR3 runs 15 residues. Trimming cost V 4 bases and J 10 bases; bases outside gene matches: 10. Germline CDR1 and CDR2: MRHNA and SNTAGT. The CDR3 is CASSASLAGVTEQFF. In nucleotides, the CDR3 is TGTGCCAGCAGTGCGTCCCTAGCGGGGGTCACGGAGCAGTTCTTC.

The chain is built from TRBV5-1 and TRBJ2-1; D is tentatively TRBD1 or TRBD2 (5 bases each). The CDR3 contains 16 residues. Trimming took off 4 bases at V and 2 bases at J, with 16 bases between the two ends. The germline V gene has CDR1 SGHRS and CDR2 YFSETQ. This CDR3 is CASSRQGDGTYNEQFF. The CDR3 DNA reads as TGCGCCAGCAGCAGACAAGGGGACGGTACCTACAATGAGCAGTTCTTC.

The chain has TRBV20-1 and TRBJ2-1; 10 bases agree with TRBD2. CDR3 length equals 17 residues. With V trimmed by 0 bases and J by 7 bases, 12 bases remained unmatched. Per the germline V gene, CDR1 is DFQATT and CDR2 is SNEGSKA (reference sequence). This CDR3 reads CSARDPSASGSMNEQFF. The DNA of the CDR3 is TGCAGTGCTAGAGATCCCTCCGCTAGCGGGAGTATGAATGAGCAGTTCTTC.

The chain's CDR3 is CSARLPTSQVYNSPLHF. CDR3 nucleotide sequence: TGCAGTGCTAGACTACCGACCTCTCAAGTCTATAATTCACCCCTCCACTTT. J is TRBJ1-6 and V is TRBV20-1; the D is unclear. This CDR3 has 17 amino acids. The germline V gene encodes CDR1 DFQATT and CDR2 SNEGSKA (reference sequence). The V gene lost 2 bases and the J gene lost 3 bases, with 17 bases spanning the gap.

This chain uses TRBV4-1 with TRBJ2-1; no definite D call. Trimming left V 0 bases short and J 5 bases short, with 8 bases between. This CDR3 is built from 14 residues. Germline values: CDR1 MGHRA, CDR2 YSYEKL. In DNA, the CDR3 is TGCGCCAGCAGCCAAGAAACACAGAACAATGAGCAGTTCTTC. Translation: CASSQETQNNEQFF.